This section outlines one T cell receptor beta chain sequence together with its context. Antigen unknown. This entry comes from a study of cytomegalovirus exposure and HLA in healthy donors. Whole-study context: Of 350 to 400 genotyped donors, about 80% grouped in the Caucasian-associated ancestry cluster. Findings and caveats of the study: About 87% or about 30% of the time was how often most TCR beta V segments were productive, according to an earlier analysis. Using the classifier, cytomegalovirus status was reportedly diagnosed with high specificity and sensitivity.

PCR primers comprised 60 Vbeta and 13 Jbeta primers. The repertoire was sequenced with immunoSEQ multiplex PCR; TCRdb's copy has only in-frame clones and lacks some. The sample has 150,000 to 200,000 clones; about 76% are singletons. The CDR3 runs 18 residues. CDR1 and CDR2 from the germline V gene are WSHSY and SAAADI. V lost 3 bases to trimming and J lost 0 bases, with 15 bases between them. Sequencing was carried out using PBMCs. This chain uses TRBV10-2 with TRBJ2-6; D possibly corresponds to TRBD2 (6 bases). The clonotype originates from a female donor in good health and CMV-seronegative. CDR3 in amino acids: CASSDGTFGSSGANVLTF. The CDR3 nucleotides are TGCGCCAGCAGTGATGGGACTTTCGGATCCTCTGGGGCCAACGTCCTGACTTTC.